The 15 T cell receptor beta chains below were found in one sample sequenced in a study of cytotoxic CD8 clonotypes in ibrutinib-treated CLL (dated by TCRdb to about 2021). The library was obtained by the immunoSEQ multiplex PCR assay. What TCRdb holds here is the immuneACCESS table cut down to in-frame rearrangements. Part of the clones is not present; checked against another copy, under half of the missing clones reflect an unresolved V gene, and the others are unexplained. Within this sample are more than 300,000 clones, with approximately 80% of them counted one time only. The biggest ten clones account for about 6.3% of the sample. This specimen was PBMCs, taken before ibrutinib treatment. These receptors were collected from a human donor with chronic lymphocytic leukemia.

The gene calls are TRBV5-6 and TRBJ2-5, with no clear D. CDR1 and CDR2 (germline): SGHDT, YYEEEE. Trimming stripped 4 bases from V and 4 bases from J, with 11 bases between. This CDR3 comprises 13 residues. CDR3 DNA sequence: TGTGCCAGCAGCCAAAGGGTTGGAGAGACCCAGTACTTC. Encoded protein: CASSQRVGETQYF.

The chain has TRBV28 and TRBJ2-7, with TRBD2 matching over 15 bases. V gave up 4 bases and J gave up 7 bases; unmatched junction bases: 17. This CDR3 has 19 residues. Germline V gene data show CDR1 as MDHEN and CDR2 as SYDVKM. In DNA form, the CDR3 reads TGTGCCAGCAGTTCGCGGACTAGCGGGAGGGTGGGGGGAGTTCGTGAGCAGTACTTC. Translated: CASSSRTSGRVGGVREQYF. Using reference TRBV28 and TRBJ2-7 for the parts outside the CDR3, the full variable domain is DVKVTQSSRYLVKRTGEKVFLECVQDMDHENMFWYRQDPGLGLRLIYFSYDVKMKEKGDIPEGYSVSREKKERFSLILESASTNQTSMYLCASSSRTSGRVGGVREQYFGPGTRLTVT.

The table lists this clone with a few counts. The chain links TRBV7-6 to TRBJ2-1; 10 bases agree with TRBD2. V lost 3 bases and J lost 1; bases outside the gene matches: 3. The germline gives CDR1 SGHVS, CDR2 FNYEAQ. The CDR3 has 16 residues. CDR3 loop: CASSLASGRSYNEQFF. CDR3 bases: TGTGCCAGCAGCTTGGCTAGCGGGAGATCCTACAATGAGCAGTTCTTC.

This chain joins TRBV9 and TRBJ1-3; unclear D gene. The ends were cut back, 4 bases at V and 0 bases at J, with 5 bases in the middle. Germline assignment: CDR1 SGDLS and CDR2 YYNGEE. The CDR3 runs 13 residues. DNA of the CDR3: TGTGCCAGCAGCCCTAACTCTGGAAACACCATATATTTT. Translation: CASSPNSGNTIYF.

This clone was seen only once. An end of the junction differs from the germline gene, which may be a read error. Distinct nucleotide sequences in the sample also encode this CDR3. The J gene is TRBJ2-7, the V gene TRBV5-8; D is unresolved. CDR3 length equals 11 residues. The germline V gene has CDR1 SGHTS and CDR2 YDEGEE. The CDR3 DNA reads TGCGCCAGCAGCCAATACTACGAGCAGTACTTC. This encodes CASSQYYEQYF.

The chain joins TRBV27 to TRBJ1-1; possibly TRBD1 for D (5 bases). Germline values: CDR1 MNHEY, CDR2 SMNVEV (reference sequence). The V and J ends lost 3 bases and 1 base respectively, with 9 bases between them. The CDR3 is 14 amino acids. CDR3 in amino acids: CASSFRGENTEAFF. DNA for the CDR3: TGTGCCAGCAGTTTTAGAGGGGAGAACACTGAAGCTTTCTTT.

The chain uses TRBV27 and TRBJ2-1, with TRBD2 identical over 9 bases. The CDR3 is 17 amino acids. V shed 0 bases and J 7 bases; nucleotides not matched to a gene: 10. The germline CDR1 and CDR2 sequences are MNHEY and SMNVEV (reference sequence). The CDR3 is CASSLSPPAGGLNEQFF. Written as DNA, the CDR3 is TGTGCCAGCAGTTTATCTCCCCCAGCGGGAGGTTTAAATGAGCAGTTCTTC.

The chain couples TRBV9 to TRBJ2-3, with 8 bases matching TRBD2. Trimming removed 6 bases from V and 4 bases from J; junction bases left unmatched: 7. The CDR3 runs 14 residues. Germline V lookup: CDR1 SGDLS, CDR2 YYNGEE. The CDR3 coding sequence is TGTGCCAGCAATCAAGCGGGAGAAGCAGATACGCAGTATTTT. As protein: CASNQAGEADTQYF.

V usage is TRBV27 and J usage is TRBJ2-1; 9 bases agree with TRBD1. The germline V gene has CDR1 MNHEY and CDR2 SMNVEV (reference sequence). The CDR3 runs 18 residues. After removal of 1 base from V and 5 bases from J, the junction contained 12 bases not matched to a gene. The CDR3 reads CASSLFMWDRVANNEQFF. CDR3 bases: TGTGCCAGCAGTTTATTTATGTGGGACAGGGTAGCGAACAATGAGCAGTTCTTC.

V and J are TRBV27 and TRBJ2-5; 8 positions agree with TRBD1. The CDR3 totals 14 residues. After removal of 6 bases from V and 5 bases from J, the junction contained 8 bases not matched to a gene. Germline values: CDR1 MNHEY, CDR2 SMNVEV (reference sequence). The CDR3 loop reads CASSEAGGRETQYF. CDR3 nucleotide sequence: TGTGCCAGCAGCGAGGCAGGGGGCAGGGAGACCCAGTACTTC.

This chain connects TRBV27 to TRBJ2-7; TRBD1 agrees at 10 bases. Trimming removed 4 bases from V and 2 bases from J; junction bases left unmatched: 8. Germline V CDR1 and CDR2: MNHEY, SMNVEV (reference sequence). The CDR3 has 16 amino acids. The CDR3 DNA reads TGTGCCAGCAGTTCCGTGTGGACAGGGGGAACCTACGAGCAGTACTTC. It yields the protein CASSSVWTGGTYEQYF.

J is TRBJ2-2 and V is TRBV9; D may be TRBD2 (6 bases). The germline CDR1 and CDR2 sequences are SGDLS and YYNGEE. The CDR3 spans 15 residues. With 4 bases removed from V and 6 bases from J, the gap between germline ends came to 16 bases. CDR3 bases: TGTGCCAGCAGCCCCCTCGGGCGGGATCCCGGGGAGCTGTTTTTT. Its translation is CASSPLGRDPGELFF.

The chain has TRBV7-9 and TRBJ2-2, with TRBD2 matching over 9 bases. Germline V gene lookup returns CDR1 SEHNR and CDR2 FQNEAQ (reference sequence). With V trimmed by 7 bases and J by 3 bases, 9 bases remained unmatched. CDR3 length equals 16 residues. The CDR3 sequence: CASTLSGLAHTGELFF. CDR3 DNA sequence: TGTGCCAGCACCCTTTCGGGACTAGCTCACACCGGGGAGCTGTTTTTT.

The rearrangement links TRBV4-3 to TRBJ2-7; no clear D. Germline V gene data show CDR1 as LGHNA and CDR2 as YSLEER. This CDR3 is built from 16 residues. V lost 1 base and J 0 bases, leaving 13 bases between the germline ends. The CDR3 here is CASSQVLSVSSYEQYF. The CDR3 DNA reads TGCGCCAGCAGCCAAGTTCTCTCCGTAAGCTCCTACGAGCAGTACTTC.

J is TRBJ2-1 and V is TRBV2; TRBD1 is a possible D gene (7 bases). V lost 7 bases, J lost 8 bases, and 30 bases lay in between. The CDR3 length is 18 residues. CDR1 and CDR2 (germline): SNHLY, FYNNEI. Written as DNA, the CDR3 is TGTGCCAGCATAGTGACAGGGTCGGAAACTAGCCGATCCCATGAGCAGTTCTTC. It is translated as CASIVTGSETSRSHEQFF.